A selection of T cell receptor beta chains follows, all from one sample in a study of cytomegalovirus exposure and HLA in healthy donors. Profiling relied on immunoSEQ multiplex PCR, and the TCRdb table lists in-frame clones only, not all of them. Here the sample spans about 98,000 clones, roughly 70% being singletons. Sequenced input: PBMCs. These TCRs come from a man aged 50-60 years in good health and CMV-seronegative. The CDR3 runs from the conserved cysteine through the conserved F or W. The order of the fields is V gene, clone size, D gene, J gene, CDR3 protein, CDR3 DNA. The D gene is left open where the match is weak. Some rows have no size entry. The others give once, few or many, or a class for an expanded clone.

v_gene: TRBV5-1
abundance: .
d_gene: TRBD2
j_gene: TRBJ2-4
CDR3aa: CAGSPGTSGGEGAKNIQYF
CDR3nt: TGCGCCGGCAGCCCAGGGACTAGCGGGGGGGAGGGGGCCAAAAACATTCAGTACTTC

v_gene: TRBV6-1
abundance: few
d_gene: TRBD2
j_gene: TRBJ2-3
CDR3aa: CASSEASGSPDTQYF
CDR3nt: TGTGCCAGCAGTGAAGCTAGCGGGAGCCCAGATACGCAGTATTTT

v_gene: TRBV10-3
abundance: few
d_gene: .
j_gene: TRBJ2-5
CDR3aa: CAISTEETQYF
CDR3nt: TGTGCGATTAGTACGGAAGAGACCCAGTACTTC

v_gene: TRBV4-2
abundance: .
d_gene: .
j_gene: TRBJ1-5
CDR3aa: CASSHPRDGGWDSNQPQHF
CDR3nt: TGTGCCAGCAGCCATCCCCGGGACGGAGGGTGGGATAGCAATCAGCCCCAGCATTTT

v_gene: TRBV23-1
abundance: .
d_gene: TRBD1
j_gene: TRBJ1-2
CDR3aa: CASTRGQGGYGYTF
CDR3nt: TGCGCCAGCACTCGAGGACAGGGAGGATATGGCTACACCTTC

v_gene: TRBV10-3
abundance: .
d_gene: .
j_gene: TRBJ1-5
CDR3aa: CATGFAGNQPQHF
CDR3nt: TGTGCCACGGGGTTCGCGGGGAACCAGCCCCAGCATTTT

v_gene: TRBV27
abundance: once
d_gene: .
j_gene: TRBJ2-7
CDR3aa: CASSAQSGLGEQYF
CDR3nt: TGTGCCAGCAGTGCTCAGTCAGGGTTAGGCGAGCAGTACTTC

v_gene: TRBV7-6
abundance: .
d_gene: TRBD1
j_gene: TRBJ2-5
CDR3aa: CASSSDRAQETQYF
CDR3nt: TGTGCCAGCAGCTCGGACAGGGCGCAGGAGACCCAGTACTTC

v_gene: TRBV18
abundance: once
d_gene: TRBD1
j_gene: TRBJ2-3
CDR3aa: CASSPADGQGASDTQYF
CDR3nt: TGTGCCAGCTCACCCGCGGACGGACAGGGGGCATCAGATACGCAGTATTTT

v_gene: TRBV28
abundance: .
d_gene: TRBD1
j_gene: TRBJ1-1
CDR3aa: CASSSGGEGNTEAFF
CDR3nt: TGTGCCAGCAGTTCAGGGGGAGAAGGGAACACTGAAGCTTTCTTT

v_gene: TRBV19
abundance: .
d_gene: .
j_gene: TRBJ2-4
CDR3aa: CASSIPSGPQYF
CDR3nt: TGTGCTAGTAGTATACCGAGCGGGCCTCAGTACTTC

v_gene: TRBV28
abundance: .
d_gene: .
j_gene: TRBJ2-3
CDR3aa: CASSPGNTDTQYF
CDR3nt: TGTGCCAGCAGCCCCGGGAACACAGATACGCAGTATTTT

v_gene: TRBV29-1
abundance: .
d_gene: .
j_gene: TRBJ2-1
CDR3aa: CSVGMSQRSTGNEQFF
CDR3nt: TGCAGCGTCGGGATGAGTCAACGTAGTACGGGCAATGAGCAGTTCTTC

v_gene: TRBV11-2
abundance: .
d_gene: .
j_gene: TRBJ2-5
CDR3aa: CASSLSGLEQYF
CDR3nt: TGTGCCAGCAGCTTAAGCGGCTTAGAGCAGTACTTC

v_gene: TRBV4-2
abundance: .
d_gene: .
j_gene: TRBJ2-3
CDR3aa: CASSQDRWTDSRTDTQYF
CDR3nt: TGTGCCAGCAGCCAAGATCGTTGGACGGACAGCCGCACAGATACGCAGTATTTT

v_gene: TRBV7-2
abundance: .
d_gene: TRBD1
j_gene: TRBJ2-7
CDR3aa: CASSVGQGYEQYF
CDR3nt: TGTGCCAGCAGCGTGGGACAGGGCTACGAGCAGTACTTC

v_gene: TRBV6-9
abundance: .
d_gene: .
j_gene: TRBJ2-7
CDR3aa: CASRPGQTYEQYF
CDR3nt: TGTGCCAGCAGGCCGGGACAAACGTACGAGCAGTACTTC

v_gene: TRBV28
abundance: few
d_gene: .
j_gene: TRBJ1-2
CDR3aa: CATTGGGDYTF
CDR3nt: TGTGCCACCACTGGGGGAGGCGACTACACCTTC

v_gene: TRBV7-6
abundance: once
d_gene: .
j_gene: TRBJ2-1
CDR3aa: CASSSLPSDNEQFF
CDR3nt: TGTGCCAGCAGCTCCCTCCCCTCGGACAATGAGCAGTTCTTC

v_gene: TRBV6-1
abundance: .
d_gene: TRBD1
j_gene: TRBJ1-2
CDR3aa: CASSVTGKWSSYGYTF
CDR3nt: TGTGCCAGCAGTGTGACAGGGAAGTGGTCTAGTTATGGCTACACCTTC

v_gene: TRBV5-1
abundance: few
d_gene: .
j_gene: TRBJ2-2
CDR3aa: CASPGGSTGELFF
CDR3nt: TGCGCCAGCCCAGGAGGGTCAACCGGGGAGCTGTTTTTT

v_gene: TRBV6-6
abundance: .
d_gene: TRBD2
j_gene: TRBJ2-7
CDR3aa: CASSDGGWSSYEQYF
CDR3nt: TGTGCCAGCAGCGACGGGGGGTGGTCGAGTTACGAGCAGTACTTC

v_gene: TRBV28
abundance: .
d_gene: .
j_gene: TRBJ2-5
CDR3aa: CASSSITGLETQYF
CDR3nt: TGTGCCAGCAGTTCCATAACAGGGTTGGAGACCCAGTACTTC

v_gene: TRBV6-1
abundance: .
d_gene: TRBD1
j_gene: TRBJ1-6
CDR3aa: CASSPQGGDGSPLHF
CDR3nt: TGTGCCAGCAGTCCACAGGGGGGGGATGGCTCACCCCTCCACTTT

v_gene: TRBV6-1
abundance: .
d_gene: .
j_gene: TRBJ1-2
CDR3aa: CASSERGSSGYTF
CDR3nt: TGTGCCAGCAGTGAACGGGGTTCCTCTGGCTACACCTTC

v_gene: TRBV5-1
abundance: few
d_gene: TRBD1
j_gene: TRBJ1-4
CDR3aa: CASRRQGQGEKLFF
CDR3nt: TGCGCCAGCAGACGACAGGGGCAGGGTGAAAAACTGTTTTTT

v_gene: TRBV21-1
abundance: .
d_gene: .
j_gene: TRBJ2-7
CDR3aa: CASSRDPLRQSYEQYF
CDR3nt: TGTGCCAGCAGCAGAGACCCCCTCAGACAGTCCTACGAGCAGTACTTC

v_gene: TRBV29-1
abundance: .
d_gene: .
j_gene: TRBJ1-4
CDR3aa: CSVVGAANEKLFF
CDR3nt: TGCAGCGTTGTGGGGGCGGCTAATGAAAAACTGTTTTTT

v_gene: TRBV7-2
abundance: .
d_gene: TRBD1
j_gene: TRBJ2-4
CDR3aa: CASSLEGARVKNIQYF
CDR3nt: TGTGCCAGCAGCTTAGAGGGGGCCCGTGTCAAAAACATTCAGTACTTC

v_gene: TRBV5-4
abundance: .
d_gene: .
j_gene: TRBJ2-3
CDR3aa: CASSLGHSGLASADTQYF
CDR3nt: TGTGCCAGCAGCTTGGGGCATTCGGGACTCGCGAGTGCAGATACGCAGTATTTT

v_gene: TRBV7-9
abundance: .
d_gene: TRBD2
j_gene: TRBJ2-3
CDR3aa: CATPGDASGVSDTQYF
CDR3nt: TGTGCCACCCCGGGGGATGCTAGCGGGGTTTCGGATACGCAGTATTTT

v_gene: TRBV13
abundance: .
d_gene: .
j_gene: TRBJ1-2
CDR3aa: CASSLRGGADGYTF
CDR3nt: TGTGCCAGCAGTTTACGAGGAGGGGCGGATGGCTACACCTTC

v_gene: TRBV27
abundance: .
d_gene: TRBD2
j_gene: TRBJ2-3
CDR3aa: CASSLFRTSGSTDTQYF
CDR3nt: TGTGCCAGCAGTTTATTCCGGACTAGCGGAAGCACAGATACGCAGTATTTT

v_gene: TRBV5-4
abundance: .
d_gene: TRBD2
j_gene: TRBJ2-2
CDR3aa: CASSPDRGRFKTGELFF
CDR3nt: TGTGCCAGCAGCCCCGACCGCGGGAGGTTTAAAACGGGGGAGCTGTTTTTT

v_gene: TRBV10-3
abundance: .
d_gene: .
j_gene: TRBJ1-1
CDR3aa: CAISNRNTEAFF
CDR3nt: TGTGCCATCAGTAACAGGAACACTGAAGCTTTCTTT

v_gene: TRBV5-1
abundance: few
d_gene: .
j_gene: TRBJ2-7
CDR3aa: CASSLELALEQYF
CDR3nt: TGCGCCAGCAGCTTGGAGTTGGCCCTGGAGCAGTACTTC

v_gene: TRBV15
abundance: .
d_gene: .
j_gene: TRBJ2-5
CDR3aa: CATSRDGVGGEETQYF
CDR3nt: TGTGCCACCAGCAGAGATGGGGTAGGGGGAGAAGAGACCCAGTACTTC

v_gene: TRBV28
abundance: .
d_gene: TRBD2
j_gene: TRBJ2-3
CDR3aa: CASSLSGGLSSTDTQYF
CDR3nt: TGTGCCAGCAGTTTGAGCGGGGGTCTATCTAGCACAGATACGCAGTATTTT

v_gene: TRBV9
abundance: .
d_gene: .
j_gene: TRBJ2-1
CDR3aa: CASSVVAGGYGEQFF
CDR3nt: TGTGCCAGCAGCGTAGTGGCAGGGGGGTACGGTGAGCAGTTCTTC

v_gene: TRBV25-1
abundance: .
d_gene: TRBD1
j_gene: TRBJ2-1
CDR3aa: CASSESGQGYNEQFF
CDR3nt: TGTGCCAGCAGTGAATCGGGACAGGGTTACAATGAGCAGTTCTTC

v_gene: TRBV7-9
abundance: .
d_gene: TRBD2
j_gene: TRBJ2-3
CDR3aa: CASSFSTSGMTTDTQYF
CDR3nt: TGTGCCAGCAGCTTCAGTACTAGCGGTATGACCACAGATACGCAGTATTTT

v_gene: TRBV5-6
abundance: .
d_gene: .
j_gene: TRBJ2-3
CDR3aa: CASSLEASEGTDAQYF
CDR3nt: TGTGCCAGCAGCTTGGAGGCTAGCGAGGGCACAGATGCGCAGTATTTT

v_gene: TRBV7-3
abundance: .
d_gene: .
j_gene: TRBJ2-1
CDR3aa: CASSLSGRYNEQFF
CDR3nt: TGTGCCAGCAGCTTATCTGGGAGATACAATGAGCAGTTCTTC

v_gene: TRBV28
abundance: .
d_gene: TRBD2
j_gene: TRBJ2-1
CDR3aa: CASSTPSGGFVEQFF
CDR3nt: TGTGCCAGCAGTACTCCTAGCGGGGGTTTCGTTGAGCAGTTCTTC

v_gene: TRBV6-1
abundance: .
d_gene: .
j_gene: TRBJ1-1
CDR3aa: CASWGGKGGNTEAFF
CDR3nt: TGTGCCAGCTGGGGGGGTAAAGGCGGAAACACTGAAGCTTTCTTT

v_gene: TRBV25-1
abundance: few
d_gene: .
j_gene: TRBJ1-4
CDR3aa: CASSEWAGSNEKLFF
CDR3nt: TGTGCCAGCAGTGAATGGGCAGGATCTAATGAAAAACTGTTTTTT